What follows are 5 T cell receptor beta chains derived from one specimen sequenced in a study of shared clonotypes between healthy human individuals. Clones were sequenced by immunoSEQ multiplex PCR, and TCRdb holds only the in-frame ones, with some missing. The sample comprises more than 1,200,000 clones, approximately 98.5% of which are singletons, and about 0.35% rests with the top ten. The sequencing input was naive CD4+ T cells sorted from blood. Subset denoted: CD45RA+ positively selected. The receptors shown here come from a man younger than 45 in good health.

About this clone itself: Additional DNA sequences in this sample encode the identical CDR3. The chain employs TRBV30 and TRBJ2-5, with unresolved D. Trimming pared 0 bases from V and 1 base from J, leaving 6 bases between. CDR1 GTSNPN and CDR2 SVGIG come from the germline V gene (reference sequence). This CDR3 contains 13 residues. CDR3 region: CAWSVLGQETQYF. CDR3 DNA: TGTGCCTGGAGTGTACTTGGCCAAGAGACCCAGTACTTC. The full variable domain, its missing parts supplied by reference TRBV30 and TRBJ2-5, is SQTIHQWPATLVQPVGSPLSLECTVEGTSNPNLYWYRQAAGRGLQLLFYSVGIGQISSEVPQNLSASRPQDRQFILSSKKLLLSDSGFYLCAWSVLGQETQYFGPGTRLLVL.

This chain uses TRBV5-1 with TRBJ2-3; D remains unclear. CDR1 is SGHRS and CDR2 is YFSETQ in the germline V gene. The CDR3 extends over 17 amino acids. Trimming stripped 4 bases from V and 0 bases from J, with 18 bases between. CDR3 DNA: TGCGCCAGCAGCGCGACTCGTACAGACTCTAGCACAGATACGCAGTATTTT. It is translated as CASSATRTDSSTDTQYF.

The chain combines TRBV6-6 with TRBJ1-1, with a tentative D call TRBD1 (6 bases). Germline V lookup: CDR1 MNHNY, CDR2 SVGAGI (reference sequence). This CDR3 comprises 12 residues. V lost 2 bases to trimming and J lost 11 bases, with 12 bases between them. The CDR3 DNA follows: TGTGCCAGCAGTTACACAGGGAATCAGGCTTTCTTT. Translated: CASSYTGNQAFF.

J is TRBJ2-1 and V is TRBV11-2, with D possibly being TRBD1 or TRBD2 (5 bases each). The CDR3 contains 16 residues. From germline, CDR1 is SGHAT and CDR2 FQNNGV. Trimming took 6 bases from V and 8 from J, leaving 23 bases between them. CDR3 bases: TGTGCCAGCAGGGGAATTTCGGGACCAAGCGGAGATGAGCAGTTCTTC. It codes for CASRGISGPSGDEQFF.

The chain uses TRBV5-1 and TRBJ2-3, with D uncertain. Trimming took off 0 bases at V and 5 bases at J, with 7 bases between the two ends. The CDR3 is 13 residues long. The germline V gene encodes CDR1 SGHRS and CDR2 YFSETQ. CDR3 loop: CASSLGQEDTQYF. The DNA for the CDR3 is TGCGCCAGCAGCTTGGGGCAGGAAGATACGCAGTATTTT. The full variable domain, completed using reference TRBV5-1 and TRBJ2-3, is KAGVTQTPRYLIKTRGQQVTLSCSPISGHRSVSWYQQTPGQGLQFLFEYFSETQRNKGNFPGRFSGRQFSNSRSEMNVSTLELGDSALYLCASSLGQEDTQYFGPGTRLTVL.